The subject of this entry is one T cell receptor (beta chain). This clonotype was detected many times. Its antigen is unknown. Within one base of it there is no much larger clone, and no base qualities were kept. Amplification of TCR beta CDR3 regions was carried out from RNA transcripts. For the first round of RT-PCR on the TCR CDR3, the HTBI primer set was used together with the Qiagen OneStep RT-PCR kit. The libraries were constructed in a second round of multiplex PCR and then size-selected and purified. Sequencing of the libraries was done on an Illumina HiSeq2000 using paired-end 100 bp reads. The authors' analysis ran thus. SOAPnuke was used to process the raw data, throwing out any read that contained adapters or uncalled bases, had a mean Phred below 15, or lacked an exact constant-primer or identifier match. High-quality paired reads were merged with COPE v1.2.5, and unique nucleotide sequences were defined as clonotypes. MiTCR v1.1 was used to align the clonotypes against IMGT TRBV, TRBD and TRBJ reference segments. Only V-J combinations with frequency above 0.0001, covering 99% to 99.2% of repertoires, were analysed. The TCS score was defined as F50 (clonal expansion) divided by E x V (chaos), with BLOSUM62-based TCRdist calculated between CDR3 peptides within each V-J. Welch's t-statistics and random forest reduced several hundred V-J features to 10 to 15, which were used in a naive Bayes classifier (R e1071). The public reads were reanalyzed by TCRdb: fastp trimming at Q25, MiXCR alignment, in-frame beta chains only. When rows share a CDR3 protein, they turn into one entry using the most common DNA and genes. The V and J calls shown here were made by TCRdb, not taken from the authors' results. This sample holds hundreds of thousands of distinct CDR3 sequences; approximately 15% were observed only once. The biggest ten clones account for roughly 13% of the sample.

From its cysteine to its phenylalanine, the CDR3 spans 18 amino acids. Only the CDR3 part of the read is kept: 54 bases, read in frame from the first base. Trimming costs V 1 base and J 7 bases, and their ends lie 21 bases apart. Based on the germline V gene, the CDR1 and CDR2 sequences are KGHDR and SFDVKD. The data were taken from a study of T cells in Graves' hyperthyroidism and ophthalmopathy (dated by TCRdb to the late 2010s). As for the study more broadly: Peripheral blood samples were taken at the time of initial diagnosis, prior to any treatment. Following sampling, methimazole starting at 30 mg daily was given to hyperthyroidism patients, and high-dose intravenous methylprednisolone was given to ophthalmopathy patients. The 100 or so discovery patients were divided at random into training and test sets in a 7:3 ratio. In several Graves' hyperthyroidism patients, the study also compared T-cell repertoires from thyroid tissue with T-cell repertoires from blood. To identify distinguishing TCR V-J signatures, a discovery cohort of around 100 patients was used, comprising 43 with Graves' ophthalmopathy and around 57 with stable Graves' hyperthyroidism. TCR Vbeta CDR3 sequencing of roughly 140 peripheral blood samples (about 45 ophthalmopathy, 75 hyperthyroidism and about 17 progressor patients) is reported in the paper. Prospective prediction of ophthalmopathy was tested in an independent validation cohort consisting of 18 hyperthyroidism patients and around 16 patients who later progressed to ophthalmopathy.

Overall results and qualifications from the work: In cross-validation, a model built on a 13 V-J signature told ophthalmopathy apart from stable hyperthyroidism with approximately 90% sensitivity and 81% to 82% specificity, and in testing the same model reached 80%/75%. During validation, the model predicted progression to ophthalmopathy a median of about 5.9 months ahead of onset, with 60% to 71% sensitivity and 72% to 80% specificity. No statistical method was used to fix the sample size in advance, and group allocation was not hidden from the investigators. Blood samples also contained most of the expanded thyroid clonotypes (frequency above 0.001), which suggests that blood repertoires may reflect thyroid immune responses.

A patient counted as having stable Graves' hyperthyroidism if no progression to ophthalmopathy occurred over 18 months of follow-up. The hyperthyroidism patients were between 18 and 65 years old and newly diagnosed, with a disease duration of less than 2 months. The study excluded patients with uncontrolled infections, other autoimmune diseases, pregnancy or lactation. Clinical symptoms, serum thyroxine and TRAb, thyroid ultrasound, and orbital computed tomography formed the basis for the diagnoses. PBMCs were separated from 7.5 to 10 ml of fresh peripheral blood using Ficoll-Paque density gradient centrifugation. Total RNA was extracted using Trizol reagent, and RNA quality was assessed on an Agilent 2100 Bioanalyzer.

Sequenced input: blood. Recombination connected TRBV24-1 to TRBJ2-2; a tentative D call is TRBD1 (6 bases match). The clonotype originates from a woman between 40 and 55 years old with Graves' hyperthyroidism. The bases read TGTGCCACCAGTGATTTTTCCCCCGGCAGGGGAACGATCGGGGAGCTGTTTTTT. This translates into CATSDFSPGRGTIGELFF.